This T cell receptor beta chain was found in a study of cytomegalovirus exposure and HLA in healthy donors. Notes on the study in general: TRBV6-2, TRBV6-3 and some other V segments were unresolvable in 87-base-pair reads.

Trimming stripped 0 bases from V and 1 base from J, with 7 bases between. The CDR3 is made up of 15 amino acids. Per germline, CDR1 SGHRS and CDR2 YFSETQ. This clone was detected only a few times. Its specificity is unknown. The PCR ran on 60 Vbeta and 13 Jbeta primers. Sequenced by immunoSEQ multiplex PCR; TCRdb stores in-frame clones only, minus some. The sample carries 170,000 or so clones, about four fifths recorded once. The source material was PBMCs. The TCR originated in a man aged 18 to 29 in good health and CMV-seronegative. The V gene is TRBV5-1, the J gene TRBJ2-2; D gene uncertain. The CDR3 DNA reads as TGCGCCAGCAGCTTGGCGTCCCTGAACACCGGGGAGCTGTTTTTT. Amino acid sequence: CASSLASLNTGELFF.